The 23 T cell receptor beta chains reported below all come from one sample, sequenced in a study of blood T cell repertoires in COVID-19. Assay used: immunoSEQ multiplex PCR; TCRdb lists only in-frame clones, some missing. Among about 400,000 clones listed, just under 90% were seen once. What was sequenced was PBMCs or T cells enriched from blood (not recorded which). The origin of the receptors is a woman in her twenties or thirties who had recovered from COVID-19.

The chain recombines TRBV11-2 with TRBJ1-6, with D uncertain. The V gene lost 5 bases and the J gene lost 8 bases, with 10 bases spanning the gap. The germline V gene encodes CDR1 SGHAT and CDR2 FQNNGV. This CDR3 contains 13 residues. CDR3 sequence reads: CASSLITDSPLHF. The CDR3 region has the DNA TGTGCCAGCAGCCTCATTACGGATTCACCCCTCCACTTT.

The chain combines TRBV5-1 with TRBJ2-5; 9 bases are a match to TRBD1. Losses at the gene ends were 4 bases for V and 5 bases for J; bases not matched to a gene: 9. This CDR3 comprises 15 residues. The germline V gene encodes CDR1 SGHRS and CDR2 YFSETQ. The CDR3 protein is CASSRAQGAGETQYF. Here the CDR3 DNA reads TGCGCCAGCAGCAGGGCACAGGGGGCCGGGGAGACCCAGTACTTC.

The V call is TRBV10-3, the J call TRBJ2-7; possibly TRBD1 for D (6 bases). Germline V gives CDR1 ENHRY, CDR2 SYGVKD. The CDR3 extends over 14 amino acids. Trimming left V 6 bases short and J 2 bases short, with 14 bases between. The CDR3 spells CAIRRQDSAYEQYF. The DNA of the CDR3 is TGTGCCATCAGGCGACAGGATTCCGCCTACGAGCAGTACTTC.

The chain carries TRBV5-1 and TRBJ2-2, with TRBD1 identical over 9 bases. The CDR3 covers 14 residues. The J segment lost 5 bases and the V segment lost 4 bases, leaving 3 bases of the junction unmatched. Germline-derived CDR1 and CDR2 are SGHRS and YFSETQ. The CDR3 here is CASSPGQGTGELFF. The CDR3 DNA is TGCGCCAGCAGCCCGGGACAGGGAACCGGGGAGCTGTTTTTT.

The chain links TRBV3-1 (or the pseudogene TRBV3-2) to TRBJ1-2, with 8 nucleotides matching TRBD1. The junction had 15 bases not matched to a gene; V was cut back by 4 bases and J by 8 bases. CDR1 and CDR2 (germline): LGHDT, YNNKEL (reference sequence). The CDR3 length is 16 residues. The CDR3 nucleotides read TGTGCCAGCAGCCCCCGGACAGGGACCCCGTCCAACGGCTACACCTTC. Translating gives CASSPRTGTPSNGYTF.

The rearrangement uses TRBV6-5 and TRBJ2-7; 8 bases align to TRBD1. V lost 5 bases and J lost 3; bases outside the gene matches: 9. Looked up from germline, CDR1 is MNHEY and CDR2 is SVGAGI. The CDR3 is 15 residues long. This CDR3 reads CASSRGTGLSYEQYF. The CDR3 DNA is TGTGCCAGCAGTCGGGGGACAGGCCTTAGCTACGAGCAGTACTTC.

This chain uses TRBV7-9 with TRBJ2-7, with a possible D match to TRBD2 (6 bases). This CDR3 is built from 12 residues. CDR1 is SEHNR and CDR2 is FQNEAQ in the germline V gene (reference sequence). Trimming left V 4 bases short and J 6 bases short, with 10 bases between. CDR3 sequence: CASSWLGGEQYF. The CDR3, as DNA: TGTGCCAGCAGCTGGTTGGGGGGCGAGCAGTACTTC.

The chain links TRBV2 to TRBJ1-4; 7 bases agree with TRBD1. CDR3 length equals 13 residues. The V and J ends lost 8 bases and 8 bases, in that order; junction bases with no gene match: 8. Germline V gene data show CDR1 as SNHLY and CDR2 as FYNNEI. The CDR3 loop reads CASEGALQEKLFF. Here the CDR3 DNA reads TGTGCCAGCGAGGGGGCCCTGCAGGAAAAACTGTTTTTT. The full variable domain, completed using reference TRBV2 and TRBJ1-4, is EPEVTQTPSHQVTQMGQEVILRCVPISNHLYFYWYRQILGQKVEFLVSFYNNEISEKSEIFDDQFSVERPDGSNFTLKIRSTKLEDSAMYFCASEGALQEKLFFGSGTQLSVL.

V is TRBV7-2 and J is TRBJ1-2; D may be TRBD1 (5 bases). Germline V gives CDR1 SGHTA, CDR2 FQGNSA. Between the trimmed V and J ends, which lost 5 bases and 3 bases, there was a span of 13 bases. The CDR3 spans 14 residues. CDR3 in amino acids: CASSPVGGYYGYTF. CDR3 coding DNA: TGTGCCAGCAGCCCCGTCGGGGGGTACTATGGCTACACCTTC.

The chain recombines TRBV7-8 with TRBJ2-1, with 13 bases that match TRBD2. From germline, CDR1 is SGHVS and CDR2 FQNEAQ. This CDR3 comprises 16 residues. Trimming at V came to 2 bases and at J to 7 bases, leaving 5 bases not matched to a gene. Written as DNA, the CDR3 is TGTGCCAGCAGCTTAACCGGGACTAGCGGGATTAATGAGCAGTTCTTC. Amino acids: CASSLTGTSGINEQFF. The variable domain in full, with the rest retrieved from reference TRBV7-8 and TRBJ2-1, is GAGVSQSPRYKVAKRGQDVALRCDPISGHVSLFWYQQALGQGPEFLTYFQNEAQLDKSGLPSDRFFAERPEGSVSTLKIQRTQQEDSAVYLCASSLTGTSGINEQFFGPGTRLTVL.

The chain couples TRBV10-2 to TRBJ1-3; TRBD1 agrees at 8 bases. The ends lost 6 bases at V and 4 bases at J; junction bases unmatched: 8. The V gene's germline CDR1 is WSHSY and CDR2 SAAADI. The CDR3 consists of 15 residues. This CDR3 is CASREPGGEGNTIYF. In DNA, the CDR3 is TGCGCCAGCAGAGAACCAGGGGGCGAGGGAAACACCATATATTTT.

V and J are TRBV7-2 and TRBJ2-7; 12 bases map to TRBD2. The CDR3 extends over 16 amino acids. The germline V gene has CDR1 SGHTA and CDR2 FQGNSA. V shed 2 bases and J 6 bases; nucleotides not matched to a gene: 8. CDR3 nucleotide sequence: TGTGCCAGCAGCTTAACTAGCGGGGGGCCCATCTTCGAGCAGTACTTC. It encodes CASSLTSGGPIFEQYF.

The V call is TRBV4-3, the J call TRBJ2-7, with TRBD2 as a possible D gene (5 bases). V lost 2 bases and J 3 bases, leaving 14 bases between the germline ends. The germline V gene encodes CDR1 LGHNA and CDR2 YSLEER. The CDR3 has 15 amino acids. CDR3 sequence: CASSQNPPSFYEQYF. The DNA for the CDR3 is TGCGCCAGCAGCCAAAATCCCCCTAGCTTCTACGAGCAGTACTTC.

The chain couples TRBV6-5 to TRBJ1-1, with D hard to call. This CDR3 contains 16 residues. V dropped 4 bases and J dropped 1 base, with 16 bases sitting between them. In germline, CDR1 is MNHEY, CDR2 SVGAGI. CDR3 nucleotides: TGTGCCAGCAGTTTGATATTTACTCCGGGGAACACTGAAGCTTTCTTT. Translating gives CASSLIFTPGNTEAFF.

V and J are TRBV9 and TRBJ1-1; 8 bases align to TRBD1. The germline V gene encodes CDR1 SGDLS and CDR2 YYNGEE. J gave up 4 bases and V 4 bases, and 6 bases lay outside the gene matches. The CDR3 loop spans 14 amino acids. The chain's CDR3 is CASSPRTGITEAFF. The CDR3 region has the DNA TGTGCCAGCAGCCCCCGGACAGGGATCACTGAAGCTTTCTTT.

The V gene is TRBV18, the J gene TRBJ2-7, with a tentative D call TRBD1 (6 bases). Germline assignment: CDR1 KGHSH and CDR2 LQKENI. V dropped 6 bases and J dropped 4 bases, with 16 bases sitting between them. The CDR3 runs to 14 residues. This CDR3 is CASSAGTRTYEQYF. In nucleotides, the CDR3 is TGTGCCAGCTCGGCCGGGACAAGGACATACGAGCAGTACTTC.

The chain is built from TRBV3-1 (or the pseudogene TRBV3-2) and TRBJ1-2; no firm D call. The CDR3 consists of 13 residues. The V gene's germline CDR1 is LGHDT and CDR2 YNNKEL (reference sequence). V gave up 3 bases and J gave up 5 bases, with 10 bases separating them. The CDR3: CASSHAGEYGYTF. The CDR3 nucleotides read TGTGCCAGCAGCCACGCGGGAGAATATGGCTACACCTTC.

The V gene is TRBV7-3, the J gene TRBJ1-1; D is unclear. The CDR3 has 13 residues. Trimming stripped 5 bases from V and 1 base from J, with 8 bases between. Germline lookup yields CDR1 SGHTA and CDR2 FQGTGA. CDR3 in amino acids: CASSAGTNTEAFF. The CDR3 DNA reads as TGTGCCAGCAGCGCGGGAACGAACACTGAAGCTTTCTTT. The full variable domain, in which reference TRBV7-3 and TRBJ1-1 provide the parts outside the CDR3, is GAGVSQTPSNKVTEKGKYVELRCDPISGHTALYWYRQSLGQGPEFLIYFQGTGAADDSGLPNDRFFAVRPEGSVSTLKIQRTERGDSAVYLCASSAGTNTEAFFGQGTRLTVV.

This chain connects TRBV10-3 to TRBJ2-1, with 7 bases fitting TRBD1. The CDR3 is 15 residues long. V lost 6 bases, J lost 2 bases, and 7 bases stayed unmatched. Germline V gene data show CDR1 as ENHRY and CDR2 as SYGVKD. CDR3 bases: TGTGCCATCAGATCCGGAGGACAGGCCTACAATGAGCAGTTCTTC. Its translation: CAIRSGGQAYNEQFF.

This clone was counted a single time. The CDR3 spells CASSRTSGEQYF. The CDR3 nucleotides read TGTGCCAGCAGTCGGACAAGTGGCGAGCAGTACTTC. The chain links TRBV6-2 or TRBV6-3 to TRBJ2-7, with a possible D match to TRBD1 (5 bases). The ends were cut back, 5 bases at V and 6 bases at J, with 11 bases in the middle. Germline CDR1 and CDR2: MNHEY and SVGEGT. This CDR3 comprises 12 residues.

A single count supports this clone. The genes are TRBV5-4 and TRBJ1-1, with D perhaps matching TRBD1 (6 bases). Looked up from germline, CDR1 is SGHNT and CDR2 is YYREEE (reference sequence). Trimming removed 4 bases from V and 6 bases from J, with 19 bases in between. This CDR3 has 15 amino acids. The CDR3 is CASSARIQGLAEAFF. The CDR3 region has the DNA TGTGCCAGCAGCGCCAGGATACAGGGCTTGGCTGAAGCTTTCTTT.

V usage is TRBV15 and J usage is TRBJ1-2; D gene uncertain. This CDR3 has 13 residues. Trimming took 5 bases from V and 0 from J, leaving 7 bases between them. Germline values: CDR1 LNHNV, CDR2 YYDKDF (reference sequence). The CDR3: CATSPDTNYGYTF. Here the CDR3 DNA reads TGTGCCACCAGCCCCGACACTAACTATGGCTACACCTTC.

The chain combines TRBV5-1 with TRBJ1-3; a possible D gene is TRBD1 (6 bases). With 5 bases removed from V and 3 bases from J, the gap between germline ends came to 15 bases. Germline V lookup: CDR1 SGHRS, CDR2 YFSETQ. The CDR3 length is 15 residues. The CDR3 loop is CASSRTGLDGNTIYF. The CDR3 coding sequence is TGCGCCAGCAGTCGTACAGGGCTTGATGGAAACACCATATATTTT.